A single sample gave rise to the 24 T cell receptor beta chains below, sequenced in a study of blood T cell repertoires in COVID-19. Data came from immunoSEQ multiplex PCR; TCRdb stores just in-frame clones and leaves some out. The sample has some 50,000 clones; roughly 88% are singletons. The source material was peripheral blood. These receptors were taken from an elderly man with acute or convalescent COVID-19.

The chain carries TRBV5-1 and TRBJ2-1; 8 nucleotides align to TRBD1. The germline CDR1 and CDR2 sequences are SGHRS and YFSETQ. The CDR3 is 15 residues long. V was clipped by 2 bases and J by 8 bases; unmatched bases: 9. CDR3 region: CASSFRQGSPDEQFF. The CDR3 region has the DNA TGCGCCAGCAGCTTTCGACAGGGGAGTCCGGATGAGCAGTTCTTC.

The chain couples TRBV11-3 to TRBJ2-2; 7 nucleotides line up with TRBD1. This CDR3 region has 14 residues. The V gene end was trimmed by 7 bases and the J gene end by 4 bases; junction bases not matched to a gene: 6. Germline lookup yields CDR1 SGHNT and CDR2 YENEEA. CDR3 in DNA: TGTGCCAGCAAAGGGGGCGCCGGCACCGGGGAGCTGTTTTTT. Protein: CASKGGAGTGELFF.

V is TRBV3-1 (or the pseudogene TRBV3-2) and J is TRBJ2-1, with D possibly TRBD1 on 7 matching bases. CDR1 and CDR2 from the germline V gene are LGHDT and YNNKEL (reference sequence). The CDR3 is 13 residues long. V was shortened by 2 bases and J by 10 bases, with 12 bases between the two germline ends. The CDR3 loop reads CASSQNRGGEQFF. DNA of the CDR3: TGTGCCAGCAGCCAAAACAGGGGAGGAGAGCAGTTCTTC.

The rearrangement uses TRBV12-3 or TRBV12-4 and TRBJ2-1; weak D call: TRBD1 (6 bases). This CDR3 contains 13 residues. The V end lost 5 bases, the J end lost 7 bases, and 12 bases lay between the germline ends. CDR3 nucleotide sequence: TGTGCCAGCAGTAACAGGGCGAAGAATGAGCAGTTCTTC. Translation: CASSNRAKNEQFF.

This chain joins TRBV7-8 and TRBJ1-2, with TRBD1 matching 8 bases. CDR3 size: 13 residues. Per the germline V gene, CDR1 is SGHVS and CDR2 is FQNEAQ. V dropped 5 bases and J dropped 7; count of bases not matched to a gene: 6. In DNA form, the CDR3 reads TGTGCCAGCAGCGGTGGACAGGGCTCTGGCTACACCTTC. It codes for CASSGGQGSGYTF.

This chain uses TRBV4-1 with TRBJ2-3; D is undetermined. V lost 0 bases and J 2 bases, leaving 15 bases between the germline ends. The CDR3 is made up of 17 amino acids. Germline V lookup: CDR1 MGHRA, CDR2 YSYEKL. CDR3 in DNA: TGCGCCAGCAGCCAAGATTGTACGCGTCGAACCACAGATACGCAGTATTTT. This gives the protein CASSQDCTRRTTDTQYF.

This rearrangement joins TRBV7-7 to TRBJ1-6; no definite D call. The CDR3 loop spans 13 amino acids. Germline V gene sequence: CDR1 SSHAT, CDR2 FNYEAQ (reference sequence). The CDR3 loop is CATGLVVGSPLHF. Written as DNA, the CDR3 is TGTGCTACCGGGTTGGTGGTGGGTTCACCCCTCCACTTT.

This clone was observed a single time. Germline is not matched at one junction end, which may reflect a read error. The J gene is TRBJ2-3, the V gene TRBV5-8; a weak D match, TRBD2 (5 bases). Germline V gene sequence: CDR1 SGHTS, CDR2 YDEGEE. The CDR3 has 12 amino acids. CDR3 in DNA: TGTGCCAGCAGCTTGATCTCTAGCAAGCTGCTTTTT. This sequence encodes CASSLISSKLLF. Together with reference TRBV5-8 and TRBJ2-3, the CDR3 gives the full variable domain: EAGVTQSPTHLIKTRGQQATLRCSPISGHTSVYWYQQALGLGLQFLLWYDEGEERNRGNFPPRFSGRQFPNYSSELNVNALELEDSALYLCASSLISSKLLFGPGTRLTVL.

As DNA, the CDR3 is TGTGCCAGCAGTGAAGGTGGGCCGGCGTACGAGCAGTACTTC. Amino acid sequence: CASSEGGPAYEQYF. This chain connects TRBV2 to TRBJ2-7; D call uncertain. Germline CDR1 and CDR2: SNHLY and FYNNEI. The V end lost 1 base, the J end lost 4 bases, and 11 bases lay between the germline ends. The CDR3 is made up of 14 amino acids.

The chain is built from TRBV5-1 and TRBJ1-1; TRBD1 might be the D (6 bases). The CDR3 runs 15 residues. Germline CDR1 reads SGHRS; CDR2 reads YFSETQ. V lost 0 bases to trimming and J lost 3 bases, with 12 bases between them. The CDR3 nucleotides are TGCGCCAGCAGCTTGGGACAGGCGGAGGACACTGAAGCTTTCTTT. Its protein product is CASSLGQAEDTEAFF.

The rearrangement links TRBV10-2 to TRBJ2-7; no clear D. From germline, CDR1 is WSHSY and CDR2 SAAADI. The CDR3 totals 14 residues. V was pared by 7 bases and J by 2 bases, with 15 bases between. CDR3 sequence reads: CASTEGYQAYEQYF. The CDR3 DNA reads as TGCGCCAGCACCGAAGGTTACCAGGCCTACGAGCAGTACTTC.

The rearrangement links TRBV5-1 to TRBJ2-7, with TRBD1 identical over 7 bases. Germline loops: CDR1 SGHRS, CDR2 YFSETQ. The junction had 6 bases not matched to a gene; V was cut back by 3 bases and J by 3 bases. CDR3 size: 14 residues. The CDR3 sequence is CASSSTDRRYEQYF. The DNA of the CDR3 is TGCGCCAGCAGCTCCACGGACAGGCGCTACGAGCAGTACTTC.

The V gene is TRBV30, the J gene TRBJ2-7; 15 bases agree with TRBD2. This CDR3 is 17 amino acids long. With 0 bases clipped from V and 7 bases from J, the junction kept 10 bases outside the gene matches. Germline CDR1 and CDR2: GTSNPN and SVGIG (reference sequence). DNA for the CDR3: TGTGCCTGGAGTGTATGGACTAGCGGGGGGGCTTCGAGAGAGCAGTACTTC. Its translation: CAWSVWTSGGASREQYF.

With regard to this clone: The sample carries other DNA sequences with the same CDR3. The J gene is TRBJ1-2, the V gene TRBV5-8; 8 bases are shared with TRBD1. This CDR3 is built from 15 residues. Germline CDR1 reads SGHTS; CDR2 reads YDEGEE. Unmatched junction bases numbered 5, after V lost 1 base and J lost 3 bases. DNA for the CDR3: TGTGCCAGCAGCTTGTCCGGACAGGGATACTATGGCTACACCTTC. This encodes CASSLSGQGYYGYTF.

This clone was seen once. The chain joins TRBV19 to TRBJ1-1; unclear D gene. V gave up 4 bases and J gave up 5 bases, with 17 bases separating them. Germline lookup yields CDR1 LNHDA and CDR2 SQIVND (reference sequence). This CDR3 is built from 15 residues. CDR3 amino acids: CASSSRAAVRTEAFF. For the CDR3, the DNA is TGTGCCAGTAGTAGCCGGGCAGCGGTGAGGACTGAAGCTTTCTTT.

This rearrangement joins TRBV27 to TRBJ1-1, with 11 bases matching TRBD1. This CDR3 comprises 14 residues. The germline CDR1 and CDR2 sequences are MNHEY and SMNVEV (reference sequence). V shed 7 bases, J shed 4 bases, and the junction held 5 bases outside the gene matches. The CDR3 reads CASNSGQGVTEAFF. The CDR3 DNA is TGTGCCAGCAACTCGGGACAGGGGGTCACTGAAGCTTTCTTT.

The chain links TRBV7-9 to TRBJ1-1; 7 bases are a match to TRBD1. The V gene's germline CDR1 is SEHNR and CDR2 FQNEAQ (reference sequence). After removal of 8 bases from V and 3 bases from J, the junction contained 6 bases not matched to a gene. The CDR3 totals 13 residues. The CDR3 reads CASEQGSYTEAFF. Written as DNA, the CDR3 is TGTGCCAGCGAACAGGGGAGTTACACTGAAGCTTTCTTT. The full variable domain, completed using reference TRBV7-9 and TRBJ1-1, is DTGVSQNPRHKITKRGQNVTFRCDPISEHNRLYWYRQTLGQGPEFLTYFQNEAQLEKSRLLSDRFSAERPKGSFSTLEIQRTEQGDSAMYLCASEQGSYTEAFFGQGTRLTVV.

CDR3 loop: CAWRDRATDTQYF. The CDR3 nucleotides read TGTGCCTGGCGGGACAGGGCCACAGATACGCAGTATTTT. This chain joins TRBV30 and TRBJ2-3; 9 nucleotides align to TRBD1. V lost 5 bases and J lost 2; bases outside the gene matches: 2. The CDR3 runs 13 residues. In germline, CDR1 is GTSNPN, CDR2 SVGIG (reference sequence). The full variable domain, rest sourced from reference TRBV30 and TRBJ2-3, is SQTIHQWPATLVQPVGSPLSLECTVEGTSNPNLYWYRQAAGRGLQLLFYSVGIGQISSEVPQNLSASRPQDRQFILSSKKLLLSDSGFYLCAWRDRATDTQYFGPGTRLTVL.

V and J are TRBV7-2 and TRBJ1-2, with D possibly TRBD1 on 6 matching bases. Trimming stripped 3 bases from V and 4 bases from J, with 12 bases between. CDR1 and CDR2 from the germline V gene are SGHTA and FQGNSA. CDR3 length: 14 residues. The CDR3 nucleotides read TGTGCCAGCAGCTTGGACAGTGTACGCTATGGCTACACCTTC. It codes for CASSLDSVRYGYTF.

The chain has TRBV15 and TRBJ1-1, with TRBD1 as a possible D gene (6 bases). The CDR3 covers 19 residues. Germline loops: CDR1 LNHNV, CDR2 YYDKDF (reference sequence). The ends were cut back, 0 bases at V and 3 bases at J, with 23 bases in the middle. The CDR3 sequence is CATSRDRGVQTGRYTEAFF. For the CDR3, the DNA is TGTGCCACCAGCAGAGATCGAGGAGTGCAGACAGGTCGATACACTGAAGCTTTCTTT. The full variable domain, with the rest looked up from reference TRBV15 and TRBJ1-1, is DAMVIQNPRYQVTQFGKPVTLSCSQTLNHNVMYWYQQKSSQAPKLLFHYYDKDFNNEADTPDNFQSRRPNTSFCFLDIRSPGLGDTAMYLCATSRDRGVQTGRYTEAFFGQGTRLTVV.

The chain is built from TRBV2 and TRBJ1-1, with D possibly being TRBD1 (5 bases). Germline CDR1 and CDR2: SNHLY and FYNNEI. This CDR3 is 14 amino acids long. V gave up 6 bases and J gave up 0 bases, with 11 bases separating them. The CDR3 loop reads CASSRGSMNTEAFF. In nucleotides, the CDR3 is TGTGCCAGCAGCCGGGGGTCCATGAACACTGAAGCTTTCTTT. The whole variable domain, remainder taken from reference TRBV2 and TRBJ1-1, is EPEVTQTPSHQVTQMGQEVILRCVPISNHLYFYWYRQILGQKVEFLVSFYNNEISEKSEIFDDQFSVERPDGSNFTLKIRSTKLEDSAMYFCASSRGSMNTEAFFGQGTRLTVV.

The chain carries TRBV27 and TRBJ1-5; TRBD1 matches 9 bases. The ends lost 2 bases at V and 1 base at J; junction bases unmatched: 9. The CDR3 contains 18 residues. Germline V CDR1 and CDR2: MNHEY, SMNVEV (reference sequence). The CDR3 coding sequence is TGTGCCAGCAGTTTAAACCCGCCGGGACAGGGAAGCAATCAGCCCCAGCATTTT. This encodes CASSLNPPGQGSNQPQHF.

V gene TRBV13 combines with J gene TRBJ2-2, with TRBD2 identical over 10 bases. The germline CDR1 and CDR2 sequences are PRHDT and FYEKMQ (reference sequence). The CDR3 totals 16 residues. V shed 2 bases, J shed 4 bases, and the junction held 4 bases outside the gene matches. For the CDR3, the DNA is TGTGCCAGCAGCTTAAAGTTAGCGGGAGGCACCGGGGAGCTGTTTTTT. The encoded protein is CASSLKLAGGTGELFF.

The chain combines TRBV10-3 with TRBJ2-7; D remains unclear. This CDR3 spans 12 amino acids. V lost 3 bases and J 3 bases, leaving 6 bases between the germline ends. CDR1 is ENHRY and CDR2 is SYGVKD in the germline V gene. The DNA for the CDR3 is TGTGCCATCAGTGAAACGGTCTACGAGCAGTACTTC. This translates into CAISETVYEQYF.